The clone carrying this TCR beta chain occurred many times. The CDR3 is 14 residues long. Germline V gives CDR1 WSHSY, CDR2 SAAADI. V trimming: 6 bases; J trimming: 5 bases; junction bases outside the gene matches: 10. This specimen comes from a study of blood T cell repertoires in COVID-19. At the level of the study: Donors in the United States, Italy and Spain gave samples during acute or convalescent COVID-19. PBMCs, B-cell-depleted T cells, or T cells provided the cDNA or gDNA that made up the material.

Under the authors' procedure: It was from reference gene primer amplification that nucleated cell counts were estimated. Sequencing was performed with immunoSEQ multiplex PCR; in TCRdb, only in-frame clones are kept and a portion is missing. From that table come the V and J calls and clone size; the DNA was used to work out D and trimming. The sample holds around 300,000 clones; approximately 87% are singletons and the top ten take 2.5% to 3%. Enrollment of patients from Seattle took place during active infection, with longitudinal follow-up. The J gene is TRBJ2-7, the V gene TRBV10-2; TRBD2 agrees at 7 bases. The sequence derives from a woman in her twenties or thirties with COVID-19, enrolled during active disease. The specimen sequenced was peripheral blood. This CDR3 is CASSGQREENEQYF. The CDR3 DNA sequence: TGCGCCAGCAGCGGGCAGCGGGAAGAAAACGAGCAGTACTTC.